This T cell receptor (beta chain) was found in a study of blood T cells in healthy people across ages. Germline CDR1 and CDR2: DFQATT and SNEGSKA (reference sequence). Between the trimmed V and J ends, which lost 5 bases and 1 base, there was a span of 14 bases. The CDR3 has 14 amino acids. Per-sample yields of isolated PBMCs were at least 7 million. The second PCR ran about 6 to 11 cycles with a sample-barcoded 5' primer and J-beta primers. At least 3 million CDR3-containing paired-end reads were obtained per sample. Each CDR3 protein is one row after TCRdb ran MiXCR on the 5' RACE reads. The table has about 1.1 million distinct CDR3 sequences, 35% to 40% seen once; the top ten hold over 10%.

The sequenced sample was blood. The V gene is TRBV20-1, the J gene TRBJ1-1; no clear D. This receptor was identified in a man aged 18 to 30 in good health. The CDR3 region is CSAPLGSSNTEAFF. The CDR3 region has the DNA TGCAGTGCTCCCCTTGGCAGCTCGAACACTGAAGCTTTCTTT.